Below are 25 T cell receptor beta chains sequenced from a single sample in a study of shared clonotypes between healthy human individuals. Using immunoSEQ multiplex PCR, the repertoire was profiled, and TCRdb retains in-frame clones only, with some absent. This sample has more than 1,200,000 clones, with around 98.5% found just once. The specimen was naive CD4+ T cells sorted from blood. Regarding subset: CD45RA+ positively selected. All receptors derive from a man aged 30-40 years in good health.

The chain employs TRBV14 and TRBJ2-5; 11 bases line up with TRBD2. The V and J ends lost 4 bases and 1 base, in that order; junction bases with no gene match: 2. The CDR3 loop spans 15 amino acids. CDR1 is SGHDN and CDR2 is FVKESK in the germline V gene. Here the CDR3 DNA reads TGTGCCAGCAGCCCGGGACTAGCGGTCCAAGAGACCCAGTACTTC. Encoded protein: CASSPGLAVQETQYF. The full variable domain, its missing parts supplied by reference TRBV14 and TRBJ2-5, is EAGVTQFPSHSVIEKGQTVTLRCDPISGHDNLYWYRRVMGKEIKFLLHFVKESKQDESGMPNNRFLAERTGGTYSTLKVQPAELEDSGVYFCASSPGLAVQETQYFGPGTRLLVL.

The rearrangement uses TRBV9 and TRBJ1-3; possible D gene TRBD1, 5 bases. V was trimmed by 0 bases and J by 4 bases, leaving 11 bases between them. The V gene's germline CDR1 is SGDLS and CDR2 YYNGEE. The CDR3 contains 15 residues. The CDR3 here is CASSVGQGLGNTIYF. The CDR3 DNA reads TGTGCCAGCAGCGTAGGGCAGGGATTGGGAAACACCATATATTTT.

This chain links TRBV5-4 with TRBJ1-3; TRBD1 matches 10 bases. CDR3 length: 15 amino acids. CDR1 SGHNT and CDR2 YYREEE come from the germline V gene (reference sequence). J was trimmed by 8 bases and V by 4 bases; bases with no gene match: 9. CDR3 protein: CASSPGQGRTDTIYF. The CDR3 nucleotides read TGTGCCAGCAGCCCGGGACAGGGGAGGACGGACACCATATATTTT.

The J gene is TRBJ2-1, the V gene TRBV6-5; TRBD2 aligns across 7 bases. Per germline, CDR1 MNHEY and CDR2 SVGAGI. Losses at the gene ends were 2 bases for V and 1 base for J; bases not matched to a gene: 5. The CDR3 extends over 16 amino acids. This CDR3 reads CASSYGRERSYNEQFF. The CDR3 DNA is TGTGCCAGCAGTTACGGGCGGGAGAGGTCCTACAATGAGCAGTTCTTC.

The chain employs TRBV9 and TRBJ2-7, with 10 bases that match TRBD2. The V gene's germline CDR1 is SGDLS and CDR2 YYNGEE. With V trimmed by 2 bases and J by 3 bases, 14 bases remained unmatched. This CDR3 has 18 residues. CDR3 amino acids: CASSVQREGHRWNYEQYF. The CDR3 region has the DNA TGTGCCAGCAGCGTTCAGCGGGAGGGCCATAGGTGGAACTACGAGCAGTACTTC.

CDR3 residues: CASSTGARTDTQYF. CDR3 DNA: TGTGCCAGCTCAACAGGGGCGCGCACAGATACGCAGTATTTT. The gene calls are TRBV18 and TRBJ2-3; TRBD1 agrees at 7 bases. Germline V gene lookup returns CDR1 KGHSH and CDR2 LQKENI. After removal of 5 bases from V and 1 base from J, the junction contained 3 bases not matched to a gene. The CDR3 extends over 14 amino acids.

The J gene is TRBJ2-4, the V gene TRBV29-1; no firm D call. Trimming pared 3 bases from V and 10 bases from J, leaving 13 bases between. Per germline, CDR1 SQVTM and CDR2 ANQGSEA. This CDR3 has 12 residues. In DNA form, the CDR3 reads TGCAGCGTTGATAGGCTACAATCTATTCAGTACTTC. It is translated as CSVDRLQSIQYF. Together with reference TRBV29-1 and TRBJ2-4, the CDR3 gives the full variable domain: SAVISQKPSRDICQRGTSLTIQCQVDSQVTMMFWYRQQPGQSLTLIATANQGSEATYESGFVIDKFPISRPNLTFSTLTVSNMSPEDSSIYLCSVDRLQSIQYFGAGTRLSVL.

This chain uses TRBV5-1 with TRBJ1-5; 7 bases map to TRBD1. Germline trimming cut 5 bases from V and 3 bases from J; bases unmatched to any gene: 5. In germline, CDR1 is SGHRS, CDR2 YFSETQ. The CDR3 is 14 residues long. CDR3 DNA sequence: TGCGCCAGCAGTGAAGGACAGGTCAATCAGCCCCAGCATTTT. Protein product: CASSEGQVNQPQHF.

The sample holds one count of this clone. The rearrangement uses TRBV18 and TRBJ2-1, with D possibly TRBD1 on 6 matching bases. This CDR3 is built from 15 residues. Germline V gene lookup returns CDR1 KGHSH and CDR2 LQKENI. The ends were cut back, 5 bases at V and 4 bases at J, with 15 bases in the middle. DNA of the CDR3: TGTGCCAGCTCATACGGACAGAAGCTGTACAATGAGCAGTTCTTC. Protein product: CASSYGQKLYNEQFF.

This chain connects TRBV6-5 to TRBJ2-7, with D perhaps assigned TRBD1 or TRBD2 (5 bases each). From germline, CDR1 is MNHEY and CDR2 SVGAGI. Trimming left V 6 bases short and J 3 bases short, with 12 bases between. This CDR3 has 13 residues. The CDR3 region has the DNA TGTGCCAGCAGCCCTCTGGGGGACTACGAGCAGTACTTC. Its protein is CASSPLGDYEQYF.

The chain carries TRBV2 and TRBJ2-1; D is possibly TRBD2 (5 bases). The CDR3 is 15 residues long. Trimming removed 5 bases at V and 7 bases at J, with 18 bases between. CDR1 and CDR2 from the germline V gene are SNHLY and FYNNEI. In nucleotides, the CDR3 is TGTGCCAGCAGTCTCCTTGTGTCGGGCGGGAATGAGCAGTTCTTC. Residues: CASSLLVSGGNEQFF.

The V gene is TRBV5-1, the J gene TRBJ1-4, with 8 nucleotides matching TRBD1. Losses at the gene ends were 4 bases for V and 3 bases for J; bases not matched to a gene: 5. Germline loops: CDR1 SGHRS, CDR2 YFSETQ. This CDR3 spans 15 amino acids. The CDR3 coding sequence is TGCGCCAGCAGCACACAGGGGGGAGCTAATGAAAAACTGTTTTTT. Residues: CASSTQGGANEKLFF.

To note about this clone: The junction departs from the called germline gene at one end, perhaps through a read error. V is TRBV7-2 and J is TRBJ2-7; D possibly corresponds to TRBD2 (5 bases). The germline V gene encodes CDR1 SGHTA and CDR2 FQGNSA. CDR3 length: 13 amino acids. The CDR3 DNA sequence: TGTGCCAGCAGCCTAGCCAGGAACTACGAGCAGTACTTC. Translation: CASSLARNYEQYF.

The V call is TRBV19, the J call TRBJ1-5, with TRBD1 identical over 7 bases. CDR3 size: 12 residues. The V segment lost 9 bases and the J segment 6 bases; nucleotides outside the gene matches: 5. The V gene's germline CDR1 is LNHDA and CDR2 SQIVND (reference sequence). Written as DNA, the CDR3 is TGTGCCAGCCGACAGGGTCCTCAGCCCCAGCATTTT. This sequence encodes CASRQGPQPQHF.

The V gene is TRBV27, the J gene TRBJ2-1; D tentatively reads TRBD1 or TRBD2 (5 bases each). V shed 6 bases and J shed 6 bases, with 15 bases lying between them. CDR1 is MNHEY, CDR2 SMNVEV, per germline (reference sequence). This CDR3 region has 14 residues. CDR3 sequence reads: CASRRAERGNEQFF. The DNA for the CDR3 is TGTGCCAGCAGGCGAGCGGAAAGGGGCAATGAGCAGTTCTTC.

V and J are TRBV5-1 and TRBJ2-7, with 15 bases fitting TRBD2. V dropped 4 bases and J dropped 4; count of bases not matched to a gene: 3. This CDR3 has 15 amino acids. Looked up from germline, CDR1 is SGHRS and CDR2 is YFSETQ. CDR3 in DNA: TGCGCCAGCAGCCCCGGGACTAGCGGGGGGTACGAGCAGTACTTC. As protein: CASSPGTSGGYEQYF.

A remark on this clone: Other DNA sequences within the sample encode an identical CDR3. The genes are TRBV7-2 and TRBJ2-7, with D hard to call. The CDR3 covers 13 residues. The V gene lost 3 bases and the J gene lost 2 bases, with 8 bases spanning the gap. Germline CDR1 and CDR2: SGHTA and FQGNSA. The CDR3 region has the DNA TGTGCCAGCAGCTTGCCAGGAACCTACGAGCAGTACTTC. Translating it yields CASSLPGTYEQYF.

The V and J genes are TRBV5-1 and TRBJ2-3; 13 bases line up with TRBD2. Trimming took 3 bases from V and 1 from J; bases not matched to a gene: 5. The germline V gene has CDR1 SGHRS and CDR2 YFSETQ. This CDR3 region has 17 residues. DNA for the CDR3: TGCGCCAGCAGCTCGGGGACTAGCGGGGTTGGCACAGATACGCAGTATTTT. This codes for CASSSGTSGVGTDTQYF.

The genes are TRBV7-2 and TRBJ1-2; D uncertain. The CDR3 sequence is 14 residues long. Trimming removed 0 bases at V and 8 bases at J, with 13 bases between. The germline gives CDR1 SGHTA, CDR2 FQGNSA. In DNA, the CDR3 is TGTGCCAGCAGCTTAGCGCTCGAGGCGCGAGGCTACACCTTC. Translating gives CASSLALEARGYTF.

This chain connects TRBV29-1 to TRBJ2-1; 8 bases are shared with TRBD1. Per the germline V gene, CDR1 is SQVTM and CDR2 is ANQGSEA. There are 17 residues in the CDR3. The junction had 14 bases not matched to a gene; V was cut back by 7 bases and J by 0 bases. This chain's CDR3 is CSASRPTGVSSYNEQFF. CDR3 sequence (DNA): TGCAGCGCCTCCCGCCCGACAGGGGTGAGCTCCTACAATGAGCAGTTCTTC.

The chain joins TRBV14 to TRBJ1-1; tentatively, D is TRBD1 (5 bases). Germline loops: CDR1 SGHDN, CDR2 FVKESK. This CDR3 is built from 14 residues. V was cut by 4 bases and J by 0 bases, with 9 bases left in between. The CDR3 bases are TGTGCCAGCAGCCGCCTACAGGTGAACACTGAAGCTTTCTTT. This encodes CASSRLQVNTEAFF.

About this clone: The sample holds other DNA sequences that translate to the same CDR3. In nucleotides, the CDR3 is TGTGCCAGCAGTCCTCCGGGGGCCTACGAGCAGTACTTC. Translated, it gives CASSPPGAYEQYF. This chain joins TRBV6-6 and TRBJ2-7, with D perhaps TRBD2 (6 bases). CDR3 length: 13 amino acids. Trimming pared 5 bases from V and 2 bases from J, leaving 10 bases between. Germline V gives CDR1 MNHNY, CDR2 SVGAGI (reference sequence).

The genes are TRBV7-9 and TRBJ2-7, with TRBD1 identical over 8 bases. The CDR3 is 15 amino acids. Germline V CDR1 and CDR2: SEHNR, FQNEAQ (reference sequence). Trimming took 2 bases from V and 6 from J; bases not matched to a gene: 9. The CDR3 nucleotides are TGTGCCAGCAGCTTACTGGCAGGGGGCGATACCGAGCAGTACTTC. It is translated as CASSLLAGGDTEQYF. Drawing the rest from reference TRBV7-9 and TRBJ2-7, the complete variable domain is DTGVSQNPRHKITKRGQNVTFRCDPISEHNRLYWYRQTLGQGPEFLTYFQNEAQLEKSRLLSDRFSAERPKGSFSTLEIQRTEQGDSAMYLCASSLLAGGDTEQYFGPGTRLTVT.

CDR3 sequence reads: CASSPDRQGGYGYTF. CDR3 DNA sequence: TGTGCCAGCAGCCCAGACAGGCAAGGAGGCTATGGCTACACCTTC. The chain joins TRBV5-4 to TRBJ1-2, with a tentative D call TRBD1 (6 bases). The CDR3 sequence is 15 residues long. Germline V gene data show CDR1 as SGHNT and CDR2 as YYREEE (reference sequence). V lost 4 bases, J lost 4 bases, and 17 bases lay in between.

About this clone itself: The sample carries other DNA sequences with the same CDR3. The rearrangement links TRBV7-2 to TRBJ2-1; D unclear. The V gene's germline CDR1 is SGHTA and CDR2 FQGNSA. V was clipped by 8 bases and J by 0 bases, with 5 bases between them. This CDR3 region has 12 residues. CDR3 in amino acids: CASGSSYNEQFF. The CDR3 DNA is TGTGCCAGCGGTTCCTCCTACAATGAGCAGTTCTTC. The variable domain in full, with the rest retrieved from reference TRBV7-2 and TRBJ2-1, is GAGVSQSPSNKVTEKGKDVELRCDPISGHTALYWYRQSLGQGLEFLIYFQGNSAPDKSGLPSDRFSAERTGGSVSTLTIQRTQQEDSAVYLCASGSSYNEQFFGPGTRLTVL.